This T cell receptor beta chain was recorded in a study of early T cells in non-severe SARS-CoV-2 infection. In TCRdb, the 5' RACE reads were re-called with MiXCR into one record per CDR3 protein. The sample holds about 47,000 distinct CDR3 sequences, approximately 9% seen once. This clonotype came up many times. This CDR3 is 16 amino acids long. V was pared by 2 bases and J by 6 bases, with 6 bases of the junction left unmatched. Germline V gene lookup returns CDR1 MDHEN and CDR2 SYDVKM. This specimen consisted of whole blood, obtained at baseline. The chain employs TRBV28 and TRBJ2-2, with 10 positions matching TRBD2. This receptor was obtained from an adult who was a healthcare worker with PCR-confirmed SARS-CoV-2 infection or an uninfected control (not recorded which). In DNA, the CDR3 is TGTGCCAGCAGTTTAGGGCTAGCGGGGGCCCCCGGGGAGCTGTTTTTT. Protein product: CASSLGLAGAPGELFF.